A selection of T cell receptor beta chains follows, all from one sample in a study of human T cells and chemical hapten exposure. TCRdb independently ran MiXCR on the 5' RACE reads; one entry per CDR3 protein. The sample carries tens of thousands of distinct CDR3 sequences, 15% recorded once. The receptor source for this set is a female donor in good health. Both conserved end residues are part of each CDR3. The D gene is left open where the match is weak. The size field is filled for only some rows; it gives once, few, many or a size class.

J | V | D | size | CDR3 | DNA
TRBJ2-7 | TRBV20-1 | . | . | CSATSRGSYEQYF | TGCAGTGCCACGTCCCGGGGATCCTACGAGCAGTACTTC
TRBJ1-2 | TRBV28 | . | few | CASSFFEDFSLNYGYTF | TGTGCCAGCAGTTTCTTCGAGGACTTTTCCCTTAACTATGGCTACACCTTC
TRBJ1-6 | TRBV20-1 | . | . | CSARYSGGGSPLHF | TGCAGTGCTCGATACTCCGGGGGGGGTTCACCCCTCCACTTT
TRBJ2-5 | TRBV2 | . | many | CASSGGTRSETQYF | TGTGCCAGCAGTGGGGGGACACGGTCGGAGACCCAGTACTTC
TRBJ2-3 | TRBV6-5 | . | few | CAAAKDYTDTQYF | TGTGCCGCGGCGAAAGACTACACAGATACGCAGTATTTT
TRBJ2-3 | TRBV20-1 | TRBD2 | few | CSARGRESYTDTQYF | TGCAGTGCTAGGGGGCGGGAGTCATACACAGATACGCAGTATTTT
TRBJ2-1 | TRBV12-3/TRBV12-4 | TRBD2 | . | CASTPFRGGASYNEQFF | TGTGCCAGCACCCCTTTTCGCGGGGGGGCATCCTACAATGAGCAGTTCTTC
TRBJ2-3 | TRBV2 | . | . | CASSEAALSTDTQYF | TGTGCCAGCAGTGAAGCAGCCCTAAGCACAGATACGCAGTATTTT
TRBJ1-2 | TRBV7-2 | . | . | CASSYRSYGYTF | TGTGCCAGCAGCTACCGTAGCTATGGCTACACCTTC
TRBJ1-2 | TRBV20-1 | . | . | CSSPPQGSNYGYTF | TGCAGTTCCCCCCCACAGGGTTCTAACTATGGCTACACCTTC
TRBJ2-1 | TRBV6-6 | . | few | CASSYAIGEVSYNEQFF | TGTGCCAGCAGTTACGCAATAGGGGAAGTTTCCTACAATGAGCAGTTCTTC
TRBJ1-2 | TRBV28 | . | . | CASSFQSGYGYTF | TGTGCCAGCAGTTTCCAGTCAGGCTATGGCTACACCTTC
TRBJ2-7 | TRBV4-2 | . | . | CASSQDGASSYEQYF | TGTGCCAGCAGCCAAGATGGGGCGAGCTCCTACGAGCAGTACTTC